This TCR beta chain was captured in a study of primary melanoma T cells and metastatic recurrence (dated by TCRdb to the early 2020s). Looking at the study overall: The cohort was made up of about 200 primary melanomas of stage T2 to T4, with thickness greater than 1 mm. The sequencing-derived T-cell fraction was compared with histopathological grading of tumor-infiltrating lymphocytes. Whether patient outcome could be predicted by T-cell fraction and T-cell repertoire clonality in primary melanoma tumors was the question this study put to the test. Progression-free survival was the clinical outcome compared against the T-cell fraction measured by TCR beta sequencing.

This clone appeared a few times. Its binding antigen is unknown. Base qualities are missing; no much larger clone stands one base away. Findings and caveats that apply to the study as a whole: The authors framed an effective T-cell-mediated antitumor response in primary melanoma only as a suggestion, not a demonstrated mechanism. Reportedly, adding T-cell fraction to tumor thickness improved progression-free survival prediction more than adding any other histopathological variable did. The tumor T-cell fraction reportedly predicted progression-free survival independently of thickness, ulceration, mitotic rate and age. A T-cell fraction above 20% appeared protective regardless of ulceration status, mitotic rate or nodal disease.

Each patient's primary melanoma had been surgically resected and was viewed as potentially curable, though still at risk of metastatic recurrence. The library relied on the immunoSEQ multiplex PCR assay. High-throughput sequencing of the T-cell receptor beta chain was performed on primary melanoma tumor tissue. In the authors' own workflow: Repertoire analyses included TCRB CDR3 sharing between samples and the distribution of insertions and deletions. The predictive value of the T-cell fraction was ranked against histopathological variables by a gradient-boosted model. The table comes from immuneACCESS by way of TCRdb, which keeps in-frame sequences with V and J called. Part of the clones is missing from these tables; in studies checked, under half for an unresolved V gene and the rest for unknown reasons. Clonal size and the V and J genes are those of that table, whereas D and trimming came from the DNA. Here the sample has around 2,800 clones; around 80% occur a single time. The biggest ten clones account for around 21% of the sample.

V trim: 6 bases; J trim: 9 bases; unmatched bases: 11. The CDR3 runs 14 amino acids, cysteine and phenylalanine included. The sequence is cut down to CDR3 DNA, 42 bases in frame from base 1. The germline V gene specifies MNHGY as CDR1 and SAAAGT as CDR2. The rearrangement combines TRBV6-8 with TRBJ2-1; a stretch of 7 junction bases matches TRBD2. The source is a human donor with melanoma. Sequencing used melanoma tumor tissue. In nucleotides, the sequence is TGTGCCAGCAGCTCGATGGCTAGCGGAGTTGAGCAGTTCTTC. The resulting protein is CASSSMASGVEQFF.